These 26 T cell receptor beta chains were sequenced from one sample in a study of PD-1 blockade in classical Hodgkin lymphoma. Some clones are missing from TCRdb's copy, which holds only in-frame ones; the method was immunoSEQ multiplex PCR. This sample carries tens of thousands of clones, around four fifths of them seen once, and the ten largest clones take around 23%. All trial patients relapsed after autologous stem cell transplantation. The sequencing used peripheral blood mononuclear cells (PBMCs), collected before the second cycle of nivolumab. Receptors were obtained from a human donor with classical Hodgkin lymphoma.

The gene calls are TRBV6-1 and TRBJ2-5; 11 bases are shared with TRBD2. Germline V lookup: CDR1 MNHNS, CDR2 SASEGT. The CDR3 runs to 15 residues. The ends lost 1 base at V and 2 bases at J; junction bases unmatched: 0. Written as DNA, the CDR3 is TGTGCCAGCAGTGAAGTAGCGGGGGGGCAAGAGACCCAGTACTTC. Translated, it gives CASSEVAGGQETQYF.

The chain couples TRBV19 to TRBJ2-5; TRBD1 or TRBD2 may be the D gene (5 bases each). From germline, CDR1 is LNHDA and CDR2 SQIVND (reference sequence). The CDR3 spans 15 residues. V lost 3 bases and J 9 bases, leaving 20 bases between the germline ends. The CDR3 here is CASSMRRQGLGAQYF. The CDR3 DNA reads TGTGCCAGTAGTATGAGGAGGCAAGGCCTGGGGGCCCAGTACTTC.

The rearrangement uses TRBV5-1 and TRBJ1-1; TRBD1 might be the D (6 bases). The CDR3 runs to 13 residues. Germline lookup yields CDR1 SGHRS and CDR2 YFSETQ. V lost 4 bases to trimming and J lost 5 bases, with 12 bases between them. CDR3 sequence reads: CASSGTGQTEAFF. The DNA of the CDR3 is TGCGCCAGCAGCGGAACAGGGCAGACTGAAGCTTTCTTT.

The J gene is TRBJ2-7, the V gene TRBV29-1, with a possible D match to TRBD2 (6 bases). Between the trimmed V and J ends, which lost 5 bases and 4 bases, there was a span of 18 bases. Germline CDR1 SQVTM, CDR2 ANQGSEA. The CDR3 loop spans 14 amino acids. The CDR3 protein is CSVTLGSGAYEQYF. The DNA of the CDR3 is TGCAGCGTTACCTTGGGTAGCGGAGCATACGAGCAGTACTTC.

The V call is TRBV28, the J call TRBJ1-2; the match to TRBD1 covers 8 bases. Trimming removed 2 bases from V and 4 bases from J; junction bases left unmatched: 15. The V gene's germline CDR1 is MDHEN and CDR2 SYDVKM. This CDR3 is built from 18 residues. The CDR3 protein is CASSLAAGEQGAGYGYTF. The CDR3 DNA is TGTGCCAGCAGTTTAGCGGCGGGGGAGCAGGGGGCTGGCTATGGCTACACCTTC.

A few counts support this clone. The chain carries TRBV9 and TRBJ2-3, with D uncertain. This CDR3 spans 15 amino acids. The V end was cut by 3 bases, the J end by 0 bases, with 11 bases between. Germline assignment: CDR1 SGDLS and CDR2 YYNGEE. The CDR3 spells CASSAEPTSTDTQYF. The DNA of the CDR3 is TGTGCCAGCAGCGCAGAACCCACTAGCACAGATACGCAGTATTTT. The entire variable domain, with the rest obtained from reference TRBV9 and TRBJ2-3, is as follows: DSGVTQTPKHLITATGQRVTLRCSPRSGDLSVYWYQQSLDQGLQFLIQYYNGEERAKGNILERFSAQQFPDLHSELNLSSLELGDSALYFCASSAEPTSTDTQYFGPGTRLTVL.

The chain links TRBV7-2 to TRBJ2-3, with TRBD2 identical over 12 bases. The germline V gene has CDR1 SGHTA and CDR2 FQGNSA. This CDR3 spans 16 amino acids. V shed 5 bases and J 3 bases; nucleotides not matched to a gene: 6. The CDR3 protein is CASSTRLAGATDTQYF. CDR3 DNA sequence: TGTGCCAGCAGCACCCGACTAGCGGGAGCAACAGATACGCAGTATTTT.

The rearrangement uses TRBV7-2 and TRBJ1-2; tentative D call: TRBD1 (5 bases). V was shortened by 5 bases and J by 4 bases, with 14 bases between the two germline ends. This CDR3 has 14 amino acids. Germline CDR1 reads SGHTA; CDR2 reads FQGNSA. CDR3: CASSPGLLFYGYTF. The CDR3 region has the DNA TGTGCCAGCAGCCCAGGGCTCCTCTTCTATGGCTACACCTTC.

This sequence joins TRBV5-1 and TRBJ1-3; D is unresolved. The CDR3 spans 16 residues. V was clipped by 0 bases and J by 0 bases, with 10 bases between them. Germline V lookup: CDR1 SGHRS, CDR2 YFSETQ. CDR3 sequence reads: CASSLGQTSSGNTIYF. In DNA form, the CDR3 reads TGCGCCAGCAGCTTGGGGCAGACGAGCTCTGGAAACACCATATATTTT. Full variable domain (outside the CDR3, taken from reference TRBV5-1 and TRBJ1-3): KAGVTQTPRYLIKTRGQQVTLSCSPISGHRSVSWYQQTPGQGLQFLFEYFSETQRNKGNFPGRFSGRQFSNSRSEMNVSTLELGDSALYLCASSLGQTSSGNTIYFGEGSWLTVV.

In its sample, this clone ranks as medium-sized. CDR3 loop: CASSETSEAFF. The CDR3 nucleotides are TGTGCCAGCAGTGAAACTTCTGAAGCTTTCTTT. The chain uses TRBV25-1 and TRBJ1-1; no reliable D call. V lost 2 bases and J lost 6, with 4 bases in between. From germline, CDR1 is MGHDK and CDR2 SYGVNS. The CDR3 is 11 residues long.

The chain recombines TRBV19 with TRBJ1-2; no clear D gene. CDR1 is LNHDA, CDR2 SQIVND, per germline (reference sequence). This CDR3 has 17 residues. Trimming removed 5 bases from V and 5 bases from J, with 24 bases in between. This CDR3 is CASSSQFGPRWEYGYTF. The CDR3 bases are TGTGCCAGTAGTTCCCAGTTCGGACCAAGGTGGGAGTATGGCTACACCTTC.

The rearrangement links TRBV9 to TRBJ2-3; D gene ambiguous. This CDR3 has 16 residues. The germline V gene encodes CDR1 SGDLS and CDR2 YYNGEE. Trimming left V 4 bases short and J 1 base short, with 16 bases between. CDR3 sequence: CASSSPQSRGTDTQYF. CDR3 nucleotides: TGTGCCAGCAGCTCACCCCAATCCCGGGGCACAGATACGCAGTATTTT. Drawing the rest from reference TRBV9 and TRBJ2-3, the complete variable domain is DSGVTQTPKHLITATGQRVTLRCSPRSGDLSVYWYQQSLDQGLQFLIQYYNGEERAKGNILERFSAQQFPDLHSELNLSSLELGDSALYFCASSSPQSRGTDTQYFGPGTRLTVL.

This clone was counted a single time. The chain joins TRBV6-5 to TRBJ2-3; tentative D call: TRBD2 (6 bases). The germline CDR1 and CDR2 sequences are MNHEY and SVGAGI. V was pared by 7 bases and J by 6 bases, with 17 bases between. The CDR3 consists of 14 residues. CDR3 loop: CASNTGGRGDTQYF. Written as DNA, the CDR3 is TGTGCCAGCAATACCGGGGGTCGGGGGGATACGCAGTATTTT.

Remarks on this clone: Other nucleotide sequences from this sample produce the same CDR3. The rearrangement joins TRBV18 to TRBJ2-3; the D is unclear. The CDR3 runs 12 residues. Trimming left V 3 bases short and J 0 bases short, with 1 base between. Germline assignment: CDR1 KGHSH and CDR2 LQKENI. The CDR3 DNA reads TGTGCCAGCTCACCTAGCACAGATACGCAGTATTTT. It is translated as CASSPSTDTQYF.

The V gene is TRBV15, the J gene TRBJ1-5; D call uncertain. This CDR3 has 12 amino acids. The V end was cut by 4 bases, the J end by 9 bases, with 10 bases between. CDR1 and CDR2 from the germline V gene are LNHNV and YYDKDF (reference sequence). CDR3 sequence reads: CATSTLSGPQHF. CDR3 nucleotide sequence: TGTGCCACCAGCACTCTTTCAGGGCCCCAGCATTTT.

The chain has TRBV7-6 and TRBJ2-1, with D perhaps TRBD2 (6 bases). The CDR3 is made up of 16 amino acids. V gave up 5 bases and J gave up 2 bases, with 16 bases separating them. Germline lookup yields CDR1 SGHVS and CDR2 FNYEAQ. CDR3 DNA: TGTGCCAGCAGCCCCGGGGCGGGACCTACCTACAATGAGCAGTTCTTC. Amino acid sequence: CASSPGAGPTYNEQFF.

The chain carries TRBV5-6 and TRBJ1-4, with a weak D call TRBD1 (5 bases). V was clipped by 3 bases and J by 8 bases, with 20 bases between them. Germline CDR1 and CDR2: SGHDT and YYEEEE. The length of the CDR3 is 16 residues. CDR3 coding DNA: TGTGCCAGCAGCTCTATTCACCGGGCCTGGGGGGAAAAACTGTTTTTT. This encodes CASSSIHRAWGEKLFF.

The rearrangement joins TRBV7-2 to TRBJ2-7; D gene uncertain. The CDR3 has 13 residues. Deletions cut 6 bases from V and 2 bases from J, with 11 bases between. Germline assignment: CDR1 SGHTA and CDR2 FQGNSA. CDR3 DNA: TGTGCCAGCAGTAGACCAGGTACCTACGAGCAGTACGTC. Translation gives CASSRPGTYEQYV.

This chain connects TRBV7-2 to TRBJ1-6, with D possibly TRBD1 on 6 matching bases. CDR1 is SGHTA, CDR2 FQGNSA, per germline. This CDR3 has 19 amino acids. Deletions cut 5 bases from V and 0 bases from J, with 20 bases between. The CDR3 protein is CASSISGTPYSSYNSPLHF. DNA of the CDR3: TGTGCCAGCAGCATCTCCGGGACACCTTATAGCTCCTATAATTCACCCCTCCACTTT.

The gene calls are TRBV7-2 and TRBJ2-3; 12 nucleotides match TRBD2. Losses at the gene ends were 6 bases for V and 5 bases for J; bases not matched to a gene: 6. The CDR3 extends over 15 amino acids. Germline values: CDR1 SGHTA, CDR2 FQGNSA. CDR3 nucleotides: TGTGCCAGCAGTCTAGCGGGAGGGCGGGGAGATACGCAGTATTTT. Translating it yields CASSLAGGRGDTQYF.

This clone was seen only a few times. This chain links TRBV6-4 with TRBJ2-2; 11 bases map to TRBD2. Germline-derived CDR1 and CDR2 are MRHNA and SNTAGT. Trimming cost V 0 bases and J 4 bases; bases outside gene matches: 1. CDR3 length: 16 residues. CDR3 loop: CASSDSSGGATGELFF. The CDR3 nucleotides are TGTGCCAGCAGTGACTCTAGCGGGGGGGCCACCGGGGAGCTGTTTTTT.

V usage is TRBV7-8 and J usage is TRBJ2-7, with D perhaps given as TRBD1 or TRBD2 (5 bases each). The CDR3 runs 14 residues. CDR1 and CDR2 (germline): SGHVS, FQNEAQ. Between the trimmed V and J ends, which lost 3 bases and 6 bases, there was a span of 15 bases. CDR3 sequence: CASSFWDGRREQYF. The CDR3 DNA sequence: TGTGCCAGCAGCTTCTGGGACGGCCGGCGCGAGCAGTACTTC.

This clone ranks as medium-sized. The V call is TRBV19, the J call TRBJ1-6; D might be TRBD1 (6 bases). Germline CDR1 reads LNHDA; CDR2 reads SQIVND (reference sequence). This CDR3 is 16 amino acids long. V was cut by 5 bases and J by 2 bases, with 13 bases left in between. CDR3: CASSFTGYTYNSPLHF. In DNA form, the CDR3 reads TGTGCCAGTAGTTTTACAGGGTACACCTATAATTCACCCCTCCACTTT.

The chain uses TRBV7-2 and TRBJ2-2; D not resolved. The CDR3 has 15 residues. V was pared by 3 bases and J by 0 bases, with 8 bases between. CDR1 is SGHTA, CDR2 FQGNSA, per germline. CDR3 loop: CASSFEYTNTGELFF. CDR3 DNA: TGTGCCAGCAGCTTCGAGTATACGAACACCGGGGAGCTGTTTTTT.

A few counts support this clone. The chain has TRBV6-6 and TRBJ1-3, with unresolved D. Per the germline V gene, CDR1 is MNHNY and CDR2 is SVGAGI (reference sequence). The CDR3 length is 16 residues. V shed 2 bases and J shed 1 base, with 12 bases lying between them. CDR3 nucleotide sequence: TGTGCCAGCAGTTACACTTTTATCGCTTCTGGAAACACCATATATTTT. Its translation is CASSYTFIASGNTIYF.

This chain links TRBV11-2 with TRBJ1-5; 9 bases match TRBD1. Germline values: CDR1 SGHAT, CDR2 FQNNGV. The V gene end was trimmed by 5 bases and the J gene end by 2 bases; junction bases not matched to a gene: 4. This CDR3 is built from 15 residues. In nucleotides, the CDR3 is TGTGCCAGCAGCGTAACAGGGGGCGGCAATCAGCCCCAGCATTTT. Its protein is CASSVTGGGNQPQHF.